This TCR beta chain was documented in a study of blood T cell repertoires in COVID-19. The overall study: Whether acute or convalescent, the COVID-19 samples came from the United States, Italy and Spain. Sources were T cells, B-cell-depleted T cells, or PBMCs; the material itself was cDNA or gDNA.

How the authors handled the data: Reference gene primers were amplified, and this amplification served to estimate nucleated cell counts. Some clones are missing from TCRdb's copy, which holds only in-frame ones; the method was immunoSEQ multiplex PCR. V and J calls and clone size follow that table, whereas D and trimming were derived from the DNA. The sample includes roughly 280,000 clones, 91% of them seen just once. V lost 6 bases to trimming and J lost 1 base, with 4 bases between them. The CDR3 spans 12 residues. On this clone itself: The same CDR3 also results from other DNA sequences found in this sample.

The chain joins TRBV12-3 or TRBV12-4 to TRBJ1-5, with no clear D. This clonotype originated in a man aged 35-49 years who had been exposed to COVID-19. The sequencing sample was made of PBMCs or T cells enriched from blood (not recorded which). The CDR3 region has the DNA TGTGCCAGCAGCATCAGCAATCAGCCCCAGCATTTT. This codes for CASSISNQPQHF.